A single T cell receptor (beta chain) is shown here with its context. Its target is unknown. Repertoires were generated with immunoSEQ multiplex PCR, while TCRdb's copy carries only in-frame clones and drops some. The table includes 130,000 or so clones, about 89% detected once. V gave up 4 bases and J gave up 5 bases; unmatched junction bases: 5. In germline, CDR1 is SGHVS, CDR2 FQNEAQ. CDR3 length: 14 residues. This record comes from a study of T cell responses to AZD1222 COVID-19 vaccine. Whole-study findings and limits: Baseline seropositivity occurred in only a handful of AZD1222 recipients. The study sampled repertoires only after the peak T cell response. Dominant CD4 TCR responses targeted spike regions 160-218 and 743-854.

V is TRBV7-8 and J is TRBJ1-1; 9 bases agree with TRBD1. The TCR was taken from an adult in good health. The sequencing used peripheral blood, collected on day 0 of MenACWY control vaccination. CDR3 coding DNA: TGTGCCAGCAGCTCCACAGGGGGCAGAACTGAAGCTTTCTTT. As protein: CASSSTGGRTEAFF.